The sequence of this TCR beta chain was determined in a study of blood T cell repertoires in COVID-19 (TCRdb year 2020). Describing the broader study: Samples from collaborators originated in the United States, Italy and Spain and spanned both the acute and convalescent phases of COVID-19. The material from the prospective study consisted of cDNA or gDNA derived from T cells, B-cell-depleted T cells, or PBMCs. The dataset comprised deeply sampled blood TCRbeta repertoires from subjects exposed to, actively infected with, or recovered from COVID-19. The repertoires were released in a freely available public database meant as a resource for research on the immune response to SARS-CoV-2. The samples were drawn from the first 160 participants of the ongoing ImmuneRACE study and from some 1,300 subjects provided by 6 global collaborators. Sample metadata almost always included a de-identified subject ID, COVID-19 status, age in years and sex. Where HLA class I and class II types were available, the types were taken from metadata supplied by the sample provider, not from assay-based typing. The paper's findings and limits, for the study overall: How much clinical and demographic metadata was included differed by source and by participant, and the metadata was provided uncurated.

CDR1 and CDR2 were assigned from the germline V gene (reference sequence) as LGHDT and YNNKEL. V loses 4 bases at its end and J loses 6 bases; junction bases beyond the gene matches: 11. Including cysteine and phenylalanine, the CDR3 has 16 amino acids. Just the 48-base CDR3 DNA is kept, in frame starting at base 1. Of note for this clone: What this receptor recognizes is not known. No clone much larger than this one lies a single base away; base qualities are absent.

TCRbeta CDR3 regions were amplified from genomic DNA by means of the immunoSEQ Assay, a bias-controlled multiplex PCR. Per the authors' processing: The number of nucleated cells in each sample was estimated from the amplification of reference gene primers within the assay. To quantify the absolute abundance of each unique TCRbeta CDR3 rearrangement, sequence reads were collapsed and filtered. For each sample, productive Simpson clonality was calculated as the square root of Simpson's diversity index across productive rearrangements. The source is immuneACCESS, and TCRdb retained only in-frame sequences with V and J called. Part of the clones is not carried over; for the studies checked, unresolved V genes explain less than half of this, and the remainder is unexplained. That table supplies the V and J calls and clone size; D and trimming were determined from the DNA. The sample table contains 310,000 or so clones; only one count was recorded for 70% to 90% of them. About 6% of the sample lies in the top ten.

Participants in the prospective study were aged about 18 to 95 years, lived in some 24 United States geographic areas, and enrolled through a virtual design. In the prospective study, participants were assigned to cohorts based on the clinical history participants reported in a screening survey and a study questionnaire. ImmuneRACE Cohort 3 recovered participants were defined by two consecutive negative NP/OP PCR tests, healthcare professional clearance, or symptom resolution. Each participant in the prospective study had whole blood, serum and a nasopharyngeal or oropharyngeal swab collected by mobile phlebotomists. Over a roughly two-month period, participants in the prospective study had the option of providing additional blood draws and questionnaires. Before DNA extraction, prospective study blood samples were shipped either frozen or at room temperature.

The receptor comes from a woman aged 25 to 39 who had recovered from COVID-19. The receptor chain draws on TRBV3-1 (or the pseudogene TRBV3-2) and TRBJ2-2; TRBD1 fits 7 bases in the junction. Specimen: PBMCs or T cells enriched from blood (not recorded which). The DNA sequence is TGTGCCAGCAGCCTACAGGACAGGACAACCCCCGGGGAGCTGTTTTTT. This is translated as CASSLQDRTTPGELFF.